This TCR beta chain was sequenced in a study of T cell changes during pregnancy in multiple sclerosis. The data were produced by immunoSEQ multiplex PCR, yet TCRdb's version contains in-frame clones alone and is incomplete. The sample has about 50,000 clones, roughly 94% seen once. Germline V gene data show CDR1 as MNHEY and CDR2 as SMNVEV (reference sequence). The germline V and J ends were trimmed by 3 bases and 11 bases, with 17 bases remaining between them. The CDR3 covers 15 residues. This clonotype was sampled from a female donor with multiple sclerosis, enrolled in a pregnancy study. Sequencing used CD4+ T cells from peripheral blood mononuclear cells, obtained in the third trimester of pregnancy. V is TRBV27 and J is TRBJ1-6; possibly TRBD1 for D (6 bases). The CDR3 coding sequence is TGTGCCAGCAGTTTGCAGGGGCGAAAAACTACACCCCTCCACTTT. Protein product: CASSLQGRKTTPLHF.